The TCR beta chain under discussion was sequenced for a study of shared clonotypes between healthy human individuals (dated by TCRdb to 2018 to 2020). Context from the whole study: A few men and a couple of women, aged 18 to 49 years, made up the cohort. To estimate repertoire size and how much clonotype sharing occurs between individuals, the study deeply sequenced the blood TCR repertoires of five healthy adults. To increase sequencing depth and limit assay-specific biases, different laboratories used diverse techniques to prepare libraries and sequence TCR repertoires. Leukapheresis yielded between about 0.94 and 9.5 billion PBMCs per donor.

Donors were healthy HIV-negative adults with no recently reported acute infections or vaccinations. Only Caucasian adults living in Nashville, Tennessee, USA were represented among the donors. For unsorted samples, about 85 million PBMCs were counted and genomic DNA was extracted with the QIAamp DNA Blood Mini kit. Blood was collected by leukapheresis, and PBMCs were isolated by Ficoll-Histopaque density gradient centrifugation and then cryopreserved in liquid nitrogen vapor phase. TCR CDR3 regions were amplified from genomic DNA by multiplex PCR using the deep immunoSEQ assay. Extracted genomic DNA from each cell subset was distributed evenly across all wells of several immunoSEQ 96-well plates, and each plate was treated as a replicate. For unsorted PBMC, roughly 330 ng of genomic DNA, equivalent to tens of thousands of T cell genomes, went into each replicate PCR. Ten immunoSEQ deep assay plates were used to sequence unsorted PBMC genomic DNA. Purified libraries were quantified with a Qubit 3.0 fluorometer, sized on a Bioanalyzer 2100, and re-quantified with the KAPA Library Quantification kit. A separate single-read 150-cycle Illumina NextSeq 550 flow cell was used to sequence each immunoSEQ 96-well plate. On the study's bioinformatics: Because only junctional sequences without quality scores were contained in the immunoSEQ output, filtering matching that applied to full-length reads could not be performed. Sequences were annotated with PyIR, a Python wrapper for IgBLAST v1.9, and V/J genes and CDR3 were assigned using IMGT germline references. Reads were filtered out if the reads had weak V/J assignments (E-value above 1e-6), no CDR3, stop codons, out-of-frame junctions, or ambiguous translated residues. V3J clonotypes were defined as sequences sharing an identical inferred V gene, J gene, and CDR3 amino acid sequence. Percentage overlap between repertoires was calculated by dividing the number of shared unique clonotypes by the size of the smaller repertoire. RTK rarefaction, the Chao1 estimator, and Recon v2.1 estimates of unobserved clonotypes were used to assess repertoire richness. Held by TCRdb, this immuneACCESS table contains in-frame sequences only and omits some clones. Under half of the omission traces to an unresolved V gene where checked; the cause of the rest is unknown. V, J and clone size are those of that table, while D and trimming were read from the DNA. In all, the sample holds about 520,000 clones, and 81% of those were seen once. The ten largest clones add up to roughly 13% of the sample.

The paper's findings and limits, for the study overall: Sampling was restricted to blood, and TCR repertoires in tissues likely differ from the TCR repertoires found in blood. The genetic and exposure-history diversity represented was limited by the small number of donors. Pairwise subsampling led to the expectation that sequencing depth would affect the degree of clonotype sharing among donors.

The CDR3, cysteine through phenylalanine, is 14 amino acids long. The kept DNA is CDR3 alone, 42 bases in frame from the first base. For CDR1 and CDR2, the germline V gene lists MDHEN and SYDVKM. V is shortened by 7 bases, J by 4 bases, and the region joining them spans 14 bases. Notes on this clone: It has no known antigen specificity. Per-base qualities were not stored, and no clone one base away is much larger.

The V gene is TRBV28 and the J gene is TRBJ1-5; no confident D gene assignment can be made. The sequencing input was PBMCs. This receptor was taken from a woman between 35 and 50 years old in good health. Some clones in this sample may be carry-over from other donors' samples. CDR3 loop: CASTFRNRNQPQHF. In nucleotide form, the sequence is TGTGCCAGCACCTTCCGAAATAGGAATCAGCCCCAGCATTTT. This CDR3, with the reference TRBV28 and TRBJ1-5 proteins standing in past its ends, gives the full variable domain DVKVTQSSRYLVKRTGEKVFLECVQDMDHENMFWYRQDPGLGLRLIYFSYDVKMKEKGDIPEGYSVSREKKERFSLILESASTNQTSMYLCASTFRNRNQPQHFGDGTRLSIL.